These 10 T cell receptor beta chains came from one sample sequenced in a study of early T cells in non-severe SARS-CoV-2 infection. Via MiXCR, TCRdb re-called the 5' RACE reads, giving one row per CDR3 protein. The sample lists approximately 60,000 distinct CDR3 sequences, roughly 9% seen once, with roughly 13% in the top ten. Source: whole blood, taken at baseline. These receptors all stem from an adult who was a healthcare worker with PCR-confirmed SARS-CoV-2 infection or an uninfected control (not recorded which).

In the case of this clonotype: This may arise from a read error, as a much more abundant clone is one base away. The chain employs TRBV11-2 and TRBJ2-3, with 9 bases that match TRBD2. CDR1 is SGHAT and CDR2 is FQNNGV in the germline V gene. V was pared by 5 bases and J by 2 bases, with 17 bases of the junction left unmatched. The CDR3 length is 19 residues. CDR3 in DNA: TGTGCCAGCAGCACCCACGCGGGAACGGGACTAGCCCTCACAGATACGCAGTATTTT. Protein sequence: CASSTHAGTGLALTDTQYF.

This clonotype has a count of ten or more. V usage is TRBV7-2 and J usage is TRBJ2-7, with 8 bases matching TRBD1. V lost 3 bases, J lost 5 bases, and 15 bases stayed unmatched. Germline V gene data show CDR1 as SGHTA and CDR2 as FQGNSA. The CDR3 is 17 amino acids. In DNA form, the CDR3 reads TGTGCCAGCAGCTTGTTTCCAACAGGGGGAGCTCGAAACGAGCAGTACTTC. Protein product: CASSLFPTGGARNEQYF.

The V gene is TRBV12-3 or TRBV12-4, the J gene TRBJ1-1; 7 nucleotides agree with TRBD1. This CDR3 has 12 amino acids. The V gene end was trimmed by 6 bases and the J gene end by 10 bases; junction bases not matched to a gene: 8. The DNA of the CDR3 is TGTGCCAGCAGAGACAGGGCTCCGAGAGCTTTCTTT. Encoded protein: CASRDRAPRAFF.

The gene calls are TRBV29-1 and TRBJ2-3; TRBD2 matches at 8 bases. This CDR3 is built from 15 residues. After removal of 8 bases from V and 4 bases from J, the junction contained 14 bases not matched to a gene. Germline-derived CDR1 and CDR2 are SQVTM and ANQGSEA. The CDR3 DNA sequence: TGCAGCACCCCGGGGGGGAGATCGGGGGCAGATACGCAGTATTTT. Encoded protein: CSTPGGRSGADTQYF.

The chain couples TRBV5-1 to TRBJ2-7; maybe TRBD2 (6 bases). V was trimmed by 4 bases and J by 5 bases, leaving 28 bases between them. Per germline, CDR1 SGHRS and CDR2 YFSETQ. This CDR3 comprises 18 residues. CDR3 protein: CASSPLGSGLPQGDEQYF. CDR3 DNA sequence: TGCGCCAGCAGCCCTTTGGGGAGCGGGCTACCACAAGGGGACGAGCAGTACTTC.

This clonotype occurred a few times. V and J are TRBV7-3 and TRBJ2-1; D unclear. V lost 5 bases and J lost 4, with 15 bases in between. The germline gives CDR1 SGHTA, CDR2 FQGTGA. The CDR3 loop spans 15 amino acids. For the CDR3, the DNA is TGTGCCAGCAGCCCCAAGAGGAGCAGATACAATGAGCAGTTCTTC. Protein product: CASSPKRSRYNEQFF.

The table lists this clonotype with a few counts. The gene calls are TRBV29-1 and TRBJ1-6; D not resolved. V lost 4 bases to trimming and J lost 12 bases, with 13 bases between them. CDR1 is SQVTM, CDR2 ANQGSEA, per germline. The CDR3 is 12 residues long. The CDR3 loop reads CSVVLGSGPLHF. The CDR3 DNA reads as TGCAGCGTTGTTCTGGGGAGTGGACCCCTCCACTTT. The full variable domain, with the rest looked up from reference TRBV29-1 and TRBJ1-6, is SAVISQKPSRDICQRGTSLTIQCQVDSQVTMMFWYRQQPGQSLTLIATANQGSEATYESGFVIDKFPISRPNLTFSTLTVSNMSPEDSSIYLCSVVLGSGPLHFGNGTRLTVT.

This clonotype was picked up many times. J is TRBJ2-3 and V is TRBV7-9, with D possibly TRBD2 on 5 matching bases. The CDR3 has 14 residues. CDR1 SEHNR and CDR2 FQNEAQ come from the germline V gene (reference sequence). Trimming took 7 bases from V and 6 from J, leaving 17 bases between them. The CDR3 sequence is CASIPREPEDTQYF. CDR3 in DNA: TGTGCCAGCATTCCTCGGGAACCTGAGGATACGCAGTATTTT.

This clonotype appeared a few times. The chain carries TRBV4-1 and TRBJ2-7; 11 bases are shared with TRBD2. The junction had 5 bases not matched to a gene; V was cut back by 6 bases and J by 1 base. The germline CDR1 and CDR2 sequences are MGHRA and YSYEKL. There are 15 residues in the CDR3. CDR3 bases: TGCGCCAGCAGGACAGGGACTAGCGGTTCCTACGAGCAGTACTTC. Residues: CASRTGTSGSYEQYF.

V usage is TRBV6-5 and J usage is TRBJ2-2; D might be TRBD1 or TRBD2, each matching 5 bases. Trimming left V 0 bases short and J 6 bases short, with 14 bases between. CDR3 size: 16 residues. Germline lookup yields CDR1 MNHEY and CDR2 SVGAGI. The CDR3 DNA is TGTGCCAGCAGTTACTCGACTTACGGGGACGCCGGGGAGCTGTTTTTT. As protein: CASSYSTYGDAGELFF.